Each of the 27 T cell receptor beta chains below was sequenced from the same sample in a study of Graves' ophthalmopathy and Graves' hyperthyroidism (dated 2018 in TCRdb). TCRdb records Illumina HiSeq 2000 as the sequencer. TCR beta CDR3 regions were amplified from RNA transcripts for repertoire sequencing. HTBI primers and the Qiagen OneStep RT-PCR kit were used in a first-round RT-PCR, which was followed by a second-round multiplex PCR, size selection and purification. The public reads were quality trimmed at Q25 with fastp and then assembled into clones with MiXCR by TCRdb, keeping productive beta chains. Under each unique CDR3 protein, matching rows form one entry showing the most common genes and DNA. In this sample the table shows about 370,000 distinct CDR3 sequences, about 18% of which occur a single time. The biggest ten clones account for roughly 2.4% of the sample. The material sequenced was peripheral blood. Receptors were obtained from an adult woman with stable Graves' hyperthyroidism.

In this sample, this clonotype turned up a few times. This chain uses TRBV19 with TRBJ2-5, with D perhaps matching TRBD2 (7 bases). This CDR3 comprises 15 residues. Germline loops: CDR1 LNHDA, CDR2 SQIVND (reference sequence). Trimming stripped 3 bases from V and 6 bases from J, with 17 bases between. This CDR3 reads CASSIGGGAFKTQYF. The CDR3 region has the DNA TGTGCCAGTAGTATTGGCGGGGGCGCTTTTAAGACCCAGTACTTC.

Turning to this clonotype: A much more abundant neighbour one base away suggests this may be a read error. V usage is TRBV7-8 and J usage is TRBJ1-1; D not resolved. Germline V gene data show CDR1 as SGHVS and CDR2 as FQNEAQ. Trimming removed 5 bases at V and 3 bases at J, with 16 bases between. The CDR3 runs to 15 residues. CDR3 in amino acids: CASSNYPSGYTEAFF. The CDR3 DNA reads TGTGCCAGCAGCAACTACCCCAGTGGTTACACTGAAGCTTTCTTT.

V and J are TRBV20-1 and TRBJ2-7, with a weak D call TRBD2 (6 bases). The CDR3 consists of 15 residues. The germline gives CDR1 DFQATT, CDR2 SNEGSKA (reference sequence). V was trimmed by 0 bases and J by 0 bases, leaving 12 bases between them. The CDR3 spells CSARDRERSSYEQYF. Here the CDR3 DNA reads TGCAGTGCTAGAGATCGGGAGAGGAGCTCCTACGAGCAGTACTTC.

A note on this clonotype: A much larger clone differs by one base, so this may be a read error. The CDR3 nucleotides read TGTGCCAGTAGTACCAGGGGACAGGGGGAAGAGGCCCAGTACTTC. Protein: CASSTRGQGEEAQYF. The chain is built from TRBV19 and TRBJ2-5, with 11 bases lining up with TRBD1. CDR3 length equals 15 residues. CDR1 LNHDA and CDR2 SQIVND come from the germline V gene (reference sequence).

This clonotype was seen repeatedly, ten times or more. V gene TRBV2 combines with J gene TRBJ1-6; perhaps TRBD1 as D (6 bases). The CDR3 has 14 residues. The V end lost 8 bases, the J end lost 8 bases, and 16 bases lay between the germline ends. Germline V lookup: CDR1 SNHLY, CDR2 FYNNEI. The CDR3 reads CASGRTALDSPLHF. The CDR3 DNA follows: TGTGCCAGCGGGAGGACAGCCCTGGATTCACCCCTCCACTTT.

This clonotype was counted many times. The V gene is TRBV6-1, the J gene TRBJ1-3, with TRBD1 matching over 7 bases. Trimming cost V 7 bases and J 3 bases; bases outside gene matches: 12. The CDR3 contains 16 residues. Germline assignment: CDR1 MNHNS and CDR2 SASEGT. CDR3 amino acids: CASMALGQGGGNTIYF. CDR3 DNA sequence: TGTGCCAGCATGGCCCTCGGTCAGGGGGGTGGAAACACCATATATTTT.

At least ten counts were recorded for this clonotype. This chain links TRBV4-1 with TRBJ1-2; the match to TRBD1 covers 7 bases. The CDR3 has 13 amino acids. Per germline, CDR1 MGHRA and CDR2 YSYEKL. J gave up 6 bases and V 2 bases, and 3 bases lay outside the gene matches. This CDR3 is CASSQQGVNGYTF. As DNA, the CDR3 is TGCGCCAGCAGCCAACAGGGGGTCAATGGCTACACCTTC.

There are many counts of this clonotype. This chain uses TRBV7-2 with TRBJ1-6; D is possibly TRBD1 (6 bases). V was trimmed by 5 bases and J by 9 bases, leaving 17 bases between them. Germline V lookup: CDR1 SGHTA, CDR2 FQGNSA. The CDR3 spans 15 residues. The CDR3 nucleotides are TGTGCCAGCAGCCAACCTGGGGGGGCAAGTTCACCCCTCCACTTT. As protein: CASSQPGGASSPLHF.

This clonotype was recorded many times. The CDR3 nucleotides are TGTGCCAGTAGTGCCTCTATCAACACTGAAGCTTTCTTT. The encoded protein is CASSASINTEAFF. The rearrangement links TRBV19 to TRBJ1-1; D uncertain. Germline CDR1 and CDR2: LNHDA and SQIVND (reference sequence). V lost 5 bases and J lost 2, with 9 bases in between. The CDR3 length is 13 residues.

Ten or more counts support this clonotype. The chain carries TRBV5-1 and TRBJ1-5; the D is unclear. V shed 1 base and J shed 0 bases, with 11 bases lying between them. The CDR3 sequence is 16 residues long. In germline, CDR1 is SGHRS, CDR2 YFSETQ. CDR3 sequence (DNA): TGCGCCAGCAGCTTGCTAGGGCCCCATAGCAATCAGCCCCAGCATTTT. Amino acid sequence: CASSLLGPHSNQPQHF.

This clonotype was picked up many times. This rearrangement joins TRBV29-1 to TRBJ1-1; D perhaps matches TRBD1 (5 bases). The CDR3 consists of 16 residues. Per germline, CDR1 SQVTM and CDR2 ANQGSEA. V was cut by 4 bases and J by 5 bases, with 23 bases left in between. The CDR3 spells CSVARGGGEGSTEAFF. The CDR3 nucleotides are TGCAGCGTTGCAAGAGGCGGGGGTGAGGGGTCAACTGAAGCTTTCTTT.

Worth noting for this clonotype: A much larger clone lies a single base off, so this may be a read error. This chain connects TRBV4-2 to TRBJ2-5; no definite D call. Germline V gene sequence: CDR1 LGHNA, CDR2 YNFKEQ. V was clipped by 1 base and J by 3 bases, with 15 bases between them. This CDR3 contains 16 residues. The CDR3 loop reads CASSQGVLSSKETQYF. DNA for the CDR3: TGTGCCAGCAGCCAAGGTGTGCTCTCCTCGAAAGAGACCCAGTACTTC.

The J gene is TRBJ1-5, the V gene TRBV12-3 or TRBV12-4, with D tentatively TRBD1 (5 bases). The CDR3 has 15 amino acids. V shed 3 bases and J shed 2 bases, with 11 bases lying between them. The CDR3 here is CASSFGWGGNQPQHF. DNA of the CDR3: TGTGCCAGCAGTTTCGGATGGGGGGGCAATCAGCCCCAGCATTTT.

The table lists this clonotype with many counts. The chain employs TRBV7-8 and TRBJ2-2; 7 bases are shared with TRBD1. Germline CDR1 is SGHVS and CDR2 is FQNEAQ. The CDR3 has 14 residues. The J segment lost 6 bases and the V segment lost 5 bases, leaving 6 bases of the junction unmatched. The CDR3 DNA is TGTGCCAGCAGCGACACAGGGGCCCCCGGGGAGCTGTTTTTT. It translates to CASSDTGAPGELFF. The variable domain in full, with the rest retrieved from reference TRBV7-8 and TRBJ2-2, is GAGVSQSPRYKVAKRGQDVALRCDPISGHVSLFWYQQALGQGPEFLTYFQNEAQLDKSGLPSDRFFAERPEGSVSTLKIQRTQQEDSAVYLCASSDTGAPGELFFGEGSRLTVL.

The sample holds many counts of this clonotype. Here the CDR3 DNA reads TGCGCCAGCAGCTTGTTTCAGGGGTCCGCGAACACTGAAGCTTTCTTT. Translated, it gives CASSLFQGSANTEAFF. This chain links TRBV5-1 with TRBJ1-1; D might be TRBD1 (6 bases). Germline V gene data show CDR1 as SGHRS and CDR2 as YFSETQ. CDR3 length equals 16 residues. Between the trimmed V and J ends, which lost 1 base and 1 base, there was a span of 14 bases.

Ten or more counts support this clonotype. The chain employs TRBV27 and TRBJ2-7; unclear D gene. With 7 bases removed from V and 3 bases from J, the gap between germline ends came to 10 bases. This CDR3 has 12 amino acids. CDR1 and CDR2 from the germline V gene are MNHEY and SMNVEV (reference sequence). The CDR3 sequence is CASTRQFYEQYF. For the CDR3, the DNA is TGTGCCAGCACGAGGCAGTTCTACGAGCAGTACTTC.

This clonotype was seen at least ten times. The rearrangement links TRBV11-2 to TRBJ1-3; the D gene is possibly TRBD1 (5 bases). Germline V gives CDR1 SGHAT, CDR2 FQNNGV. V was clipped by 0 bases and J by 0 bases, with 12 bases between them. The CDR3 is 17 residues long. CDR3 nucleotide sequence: TGTGCCAGCAGCTTAGAGGGACGGAGACTCTCTGGAAACACCATATATTTT. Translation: CASSLEGRRLSGNTIYF.

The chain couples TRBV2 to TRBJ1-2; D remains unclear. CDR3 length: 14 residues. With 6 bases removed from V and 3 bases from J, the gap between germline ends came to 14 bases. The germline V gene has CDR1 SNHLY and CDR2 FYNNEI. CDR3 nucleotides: TGTGCCAGCAGCGCACGCGCAGTGGACTATGGCTACACCTTC. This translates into CASSARAVDYGYTF.

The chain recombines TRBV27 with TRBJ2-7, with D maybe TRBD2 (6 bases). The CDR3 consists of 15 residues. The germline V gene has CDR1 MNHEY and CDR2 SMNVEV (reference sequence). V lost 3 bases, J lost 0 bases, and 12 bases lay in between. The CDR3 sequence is CASSLSGWDSYEQYF. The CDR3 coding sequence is TGTGCCAGCAGTTTGAGCGGGTGGGACTCCTACGAGCAGTACTTC.

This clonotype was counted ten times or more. CDR3 sequence (DNA): TGTGCCAGCAGTTTTAGAGGGAGTTCTAGCAATCAGCCCCAGCATTTT. Amino acids: CASSFRGSSSNQPQHF. The chain is built from TRBV28 and TRBJ1-5; D gene unclear. Germline values: CDR1 MDHEN, CDR2 SYDVKM. V was clipped by 3 bases and J by 0 bases, with 12 bases between them. The CDR3 loop spans 16 amino acids.

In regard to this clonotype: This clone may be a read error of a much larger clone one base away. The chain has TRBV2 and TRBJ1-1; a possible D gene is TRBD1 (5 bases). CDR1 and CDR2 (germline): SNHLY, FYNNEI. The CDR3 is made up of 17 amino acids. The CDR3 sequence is CASSEFGGRAVNTEALF. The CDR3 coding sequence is TGTGCCAGCAGTGAATTTGGAGGCAGGGCCGTGAACACTGAAGCTCTCTTT.

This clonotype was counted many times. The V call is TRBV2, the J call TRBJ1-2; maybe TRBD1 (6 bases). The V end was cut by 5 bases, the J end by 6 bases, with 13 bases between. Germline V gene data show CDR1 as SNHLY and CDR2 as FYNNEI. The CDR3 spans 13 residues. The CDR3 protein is CASSYRDMDGYTF. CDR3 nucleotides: TGTGCCAGCAGTTACCGGGACATGGATGGCTACACCTTC.

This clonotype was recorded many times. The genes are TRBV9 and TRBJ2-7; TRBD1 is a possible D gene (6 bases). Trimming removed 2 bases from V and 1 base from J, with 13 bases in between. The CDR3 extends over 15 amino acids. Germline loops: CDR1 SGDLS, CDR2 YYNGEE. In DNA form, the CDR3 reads TGTGCCAGCAGCGTTCACCCACAGGGATCCTACGAGCAGTACTTC. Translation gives CASSVHPQGSYEQYF.

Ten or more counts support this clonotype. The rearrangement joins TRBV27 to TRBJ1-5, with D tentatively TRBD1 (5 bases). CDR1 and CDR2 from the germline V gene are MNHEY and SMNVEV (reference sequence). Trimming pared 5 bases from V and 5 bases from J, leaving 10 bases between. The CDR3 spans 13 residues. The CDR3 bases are TGTGCCAGCAGTCCGGGGACGTATCAGCCCCAGCATTTT. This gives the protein CASSPGTYQPQHF.

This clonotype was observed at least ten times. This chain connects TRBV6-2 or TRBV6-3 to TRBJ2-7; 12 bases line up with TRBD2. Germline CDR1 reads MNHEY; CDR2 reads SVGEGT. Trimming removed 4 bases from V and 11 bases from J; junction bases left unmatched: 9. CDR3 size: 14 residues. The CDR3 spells CASSFGTSGPTEYF. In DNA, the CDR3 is TGTGCCAGCAGTTTTGGGACTAGCGGGCCAACCGAGTACTTC.

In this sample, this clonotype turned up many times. The CDR3 spells CASSPLAGGQEQYF. The CDR3 DNA reads as TGTGCCAGCAGCCCTCTAGCGGGAGGTCAGGAGCAGTACTTC. The J gene is TRBJ2-7, the V gene TRBV12-3 or TRBV12-4; 11 positions agree with TRBD2. With V trimmed by 6 bases and J by 7 bases, 8 bases remained unmatched. The CDR3 loop spans 14 amino acids.

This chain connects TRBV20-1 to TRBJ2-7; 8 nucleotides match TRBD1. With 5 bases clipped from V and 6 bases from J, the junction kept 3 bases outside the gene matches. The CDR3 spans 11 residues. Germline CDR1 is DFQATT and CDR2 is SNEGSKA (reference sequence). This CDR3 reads CSARTGLEQYF. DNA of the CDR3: TGCAGTGCTCGGACAGGGCTCGAGCAGTACTTC.